One and the same sample provided the 6 T cell receptor beta chains below, sequenced in a study of OX40 agonist ivuxolimab in advanced cancers. Profiled with immunoSEQ multiplex PCR; TCRdb holds only in-frame clones, not every one. This sample yields 100,000 to 110,000 clones, of which approximately 90% are seen a single time; 0.45% to 0.65% belongs to the top ten. The sequences come from CD4+ or CD8+ T cells sorted from blood, collected in a trial of the OX40 agonist ivuxolimab. The receptors stem from an adult with an advanced solid tumor such as melanoma, head and neck, liver or kidney cancer.

The chain recombines TRBV28 with TRBJ2-7; either TRBD1 or TRBD2 may supply D (5 bases each). V shed 5 bases and J shed 7 bases, with 30 bases lying between them. Germline V CDR1 and CDR2: MDHEN, SYDVKM. The CDR3 has 18 residues. CDR3 sequence: CASSQRSVLRGPRGEQYF. In DNA, the CDR3 is TGTGCCAGCAGTCAGCGCAGTGTTTTAAGGGGACCTAGAGGTGAGCAGTACTTC.

This clone was seen only a few times. The chain joins TRBV19 to TRBJ1-1, with D unresolved. V was clipped by 6 bases and J by 0 bases, with 11 bases between them. Germline loops: CDR1 LNHDA, CDR2 SQIVND (reference sequence). The length of the CDR3 is 14 residues. The CDR3 DNA follows: TGTGCCAGTAGATCCGGGTCGGTGAACACTGAAGCTTTCTTT. Amino acids: CASRSGSVNTEAFF.

V is TRBV5-1 and J is TRBJ2-2; D is tentatively TRBD1 or TRBD2 (6 bases each). With 7 bases removed from V and 1 base from J, the gap between germline ends came to 11 bases. The V gene's germline CDR1 is SGHRS and CDR2 YFSETQ. The CDR3 is 14 amino acids. CDR3 residues: CASRGTLNTGELFF. The CDR3 region has the DNA TGCGCCAGCCGCGGGACACTGAACACCGGGGAGCTGTTTTTT.

The chain carries TRBV7-2 and TRBJ2-5; TRBD1 might be the D (6 bases). The CDR3 has 13 amino acids. V lost 5 bases and J lost 4, with 11 bases in between. The germline gives CDR1 SGHTA, CDR2 FQGNSA. The CDR3 coding sequence is TGTGCCAGCAGCAGAGGACAGAGAGAGACCCAGTACTTC. Residues: CASSRGQRETQYF.

The table lists this clone with a count of one. A read error may account for a junction end that differs from germline. This chain links TRBV15 with TRBJ2-1, with 7 nucleotides matching TRBD1. Germline loops: CDR1 LNHNV, CDR2 YYDKDF (reference sequence). This CDR3 comprises 17 residues. CDR3 sequence reads: CATSRTARGPDYSEQFF. Here the CDR3 DNA reads TGTGCCACCAGCAGAACTGCTAGGGGGCCCGATTACAGTGAGCAGTTCTTC.

V usage is TRBV6-4 and J usage is TRBJ2-3, with 8 bases that match TRBD2. The germline V gene has CDR1 MRHNA and CDR2 SNTAGT. This CDR3 region has 16 residues. The V gene end was trimmed by 3 bases and the J gene end by 2 bases; junction bases not matched to a gene: 7. The CDR3 nucleotides are TGTGCCAGCAGTGAGGGGCGGGAGGCATACACAGATACGCAGTATTTT. The encoded protein is CASSEGREAYTDTQYF.